What follows are 28 T cell receptor beta chains derived from one specimen sequenced in a study of Tregs in tolerant kidney transplant recipients. Assay used: immunoSEQ multiplex PCR; TCRdb lists only in-frame clones, some missing. The sample includes about 30,000 clones. The material sequenced was CD8+ T cells from blood, taken before the transplant. These receptors came from a human donor who received a combined kidney and bone marrow transplant.

To note about this clone: Sequencing ends 3 residues short of the CDR3 end; the germline J gene provides the rest. The chain uses TRBV7-9 and TRBJ2-7; D is ambiguous. The CDR3 spans 13 residues. The V end lost 6 bases, the J end lost 3 bases, and 12 bases lay between the germline ends. Per germline, CDR1 SEHNR and CDR2 FQNEAQ (reference sequence). The CDR3 sequence: CASRQDSDYEQYF. The DNA read from the CDR3 is TGTGCCAGCAGACAAGACTCCGACTACGAG.

With regard to this clone: The CDR3 extends 3 residues past the end of the read, so its final part is completed from the germline J gene. The chain recombines TRBV30 with TRBJ1-1, with 7 bases matching TRBD1. After removal of 4 bases from V and 3 bases from J, the junction contained 5 bases not matched to a gene. Germline CDR1 GTSNPN, CDR2 SVGIG (reference sequence). The CDR3 spans 13 residues. This CDR3 reads CAWNEGADTEAFF. The DNA read from the CDR3 is TGTGCCTGGAATGAGGGGGCTGACACTGAA.

About this clone: From the germline J gene comes the end of the CDR3, since the read stops 3 residues before it. This chain uses TRBV29-1 with TRBJ2-7, with 8 bases aligning to TRBD1. This CDR3 has 13 amino acids. J gave up 2 bases and V 3 bases, and 3 bases lay outside the gene matches. In germline, CDR1 is SQVTM, CDR2 ANQGSEA. The CDR3 loop reads CSVELDRAYEQYF. The covered CDR3 bases are TGCAGCGTTGAGTTGGACAGGGCCTACGAG.

On this clone: The CDR3 end is not reached by the read, which stops 3 residues before it; the germline J gene fills it in. This chain connects TRBV30 to TRBJ2-7; possible D gene TRBD2, 6 bases. Trimming pared 0 bases from V and 1 base from J, leaving 13 bases between. CDR1 is GTSNPN, CDR2 SVGIG, per germline (reference sequence). CDR3 size: 15 residues. The CDR3 bases that were read are TGTGCCTGGAGTGTATCATTAGCGGCTTCCTACGAG. It codes for CAWSVSLAASYE. The full CDR3 protein is CAWSVSLAASYEQYF.

Comment on this clone: The read gets to within 3 residues of the CDR3 end, and the germline J gene fills in the rest. This chain connects TRBV20-1 to TRBJ2-5, with a weak D call TRBD1 (6 bases). V gave up 1 base and J gave up 1 base, with 10 bases separating them. Germline CDR1 is DFQATT and CDR2 is SNEGSKA (reference sequence). This CDR3 spans 14 amino acids. CDR3 DNA, as far as it was read: TGCAGTGCTAGAGGGGGGCAGCCCCAAGAGACC. Translation gives CSARGGQPQET. The whole CDR3 sequence reads CSARGGQPQETQYF.

In regard to this clone: The CDR3 end falls 3 residues outside the read, so it is completed with the germline J gene. This chain links TRBV7-9 with TRBJ1-4; D may be TRBD1 (5 bases). The CDR3 is made up of 15 amino acids. The germline V gene has CDR1 SEHNR and CDR2 FQNEAQ (reference sequence). With 4 bases removed from V and 4 bases from J, the gap between germline ends came to 13 bases. The CDR3 loop reads CASSSQGPLNEKLFF. The covered CDR3 bases are TGTGCCAGCAGCTCGCAGGGTCCCCTTAATGAAAAA.

Concerning this clone: The read finishes 3 residues shy of the CDR3 end, and the germline J gene is used to complete it. This rearrangement joins TRBV10-2 to TRBJ2-7; 8 bases are a match to TRBD1. The CDR3 contains 14 residues. V shed 2 bases and J 2 bases; nucleotides not matched to a gene: 2. Per the germline V gene, CDR1 is WSHSY and CDR2 is SAAADI. The CDR3 loop is CASSEQGATYEQYF. The CDR3 bases that were read are TGCGCCAGCAGTGAGCAGGGGGCAACCTACGAG.

In regard to this clone: The read stops 3 residues short of the end of the CDR3; the missing end is completed from the germline J gene. The chain couples TRBV2 to TRBJ2-1, with D perhaps matching TRBD1 (6 bases). The CDR3 loop spans 15 amino acids. Germline V gives CDR1 SNHLY, CDR2 FYNNEI. V was shortened by 2 bases and J by 6 bases, with 14 bases between the two germline ends. CDR3 sequence reads: CASSEWVQGINEQFF. The sequenced CDR3 bases are TGTGCCAGCAGTGAATGGGTCCAGGGGATCAATGAG. Drawing the rest from reference TRBV2 and TRBJ2-1, the complete variable domain is EPEVTQTPSHQVTQMGQEVILRCVPISNHLYFYWYRQILGQKVEFLVSFYNNEISEKSEIFDDQFSVERPDGSNFTLKIRSTKLEDSAMYFCASSEWVQGINEQFFGPGTRLTVL.

The CDR3 protein is CASTSTSSGELFF. The CDR3 bases that were read are TGTGCCAGCACCTCTACGAGTTCCGGGGAG. The chain links TRBV5-4 to TRBJ2-2, with D uncertain. The read falls 3 residues short of the CDR3 end, and the missing part is taken from the germline J gene. Germline lookup yields CDR1 SGHNT and CDR2 YYREEE (reference sequence). Trimming took 6 bases from V and 6 from J, leaving 12 bases between them. The CDR3 sequence is 13 residues long.

In regard to this clone: The CDR3 end lies 3 residues beyond the end of the read and is filled in from the germline J gene. V usage is TRBV7-9 and J usage is TRBJ1-5; a weak D match, TRBD1 (6 bases). Germline V gene sequence: CDR1 SEHNR, CDR2 FQNEAQ (reference sequence). The V and J ends lost 4 bases and 5 bases respectively, with 15 bases between them. CDR3 length equals 15 residues. The CDR3 region is CASSSHLPGDQPQHF. CDR3 DNA, as far as it was read: TGTGCCAGCAGCTCACACTTGCCAGGGGATCAGCCC. The whole variable domain, filled in from reference TRBV7-9 and TRBJ1-5, reads DTGVSQNPRHKITKRGQNVTFRCDPISEHNRLYWYRQTLGQGPEFLTYFQNEAQLEKSRLLSDRFSAERPKGSFSTLEIQRTEQGDSAMYLCASSSHLPGDQPQHFGDGTRLSIL.

Of note for this clone: Read data end 3 residues before the CDR3 end; the end is taken from the germline J gene. The gene calls are TRBV7-9 and TRBJ2-4, with a possible D match to TRBD1 (6 bases). Trimming cost V 5 bases and J 7 bases, with 12 bases left between them. Germline V gene sequence: CDR1 SEHNR, CDR2 FQNEAQ (reference sequence). CDR3 size: 13 residues. The CDR3 spells CASSPRTDNIQYF. The sequenced CDR3 bases are TGTGCCAGCAGCCCCCGGACAGATAACATT.

Regarding this clone: Coverage ceases 3 residues before the CDR3 finishes, and the germline J gene fills in the end. This rearrangement joins TRBV6-2 or TRBV6-3 to TRBJ2-7; TRBD2 aligns across 14 bases. The J segment lost 3 bases and the V segment lost 4 bases, leaving 8 bases of the junction unmatched. The CDR3 sequence is 17 residues long. Germline lookup yields CDR1 MNHEY and CDR2 SVGEGT. The CDR3 region is CASSWGTSGGVIYEQYF. The covered CDR3 bases are TGTGCCAGCAGTTGGGGGACTAGCGGGGGTGTCATCTACGAG.

The CDR3 sequence: CASEPGGRDEQFF. The sequenced part of the CDR3 DNA is TGTGCCAGCGAGCCCGGCGGGAGGGATGAG. The J gene is TRBJ2-1, the V gene TRBV6-2 or TRBV6-3; 9 positions match TRBD2. The missing CDR3 end, 3 residues past where the read stops, is filled in from the germline J gene. Germline loops: CDR1 MNHEY, CDR2 SVGEGT. V lost 8 bases and J lost 8; bases outside the gene matches: 7. CDR3 length: 13 amino acids.

Note on this clone: The read ends 3 residues shy of where the CDR3 ends; the end is completed using the germline J gene. The chain uses TRBV5-1 and TRBJ1-6; D may be TRBD1 (5 bases). Germline lookup yields CDR1 SGHRS and CDR2 YFSETQ. This CDR3 contains 17 residues. The germline V and J ends were trimmed by 4 bases and 5 bases, with 19 bases remaining between them. CDR3 bases read: TGCGCCAGCAGCCCGGGACTTTGGACCACCGATAATTCACCC. It translates to CASSPGLWTTDNSP. The CDR3 as a whole reads CASSPGLWTTDNSPLHF.

To note about this clone: The read finishes 3 residues shy of the CDR3 end, and the germline J gene is used to complete it. This rearrangement joins TRBV20-1 to TRBJ1-1; D perhaps matches TRBD1 (5 bases). V was pared by 5 bases and J by 0 bases, with 10 bases between. The germline gives CDR1 DFQATT, CDR2 SNEGSKA (reference sequence). The CDR3 loop spans 13 amino acids. CDR3 DNA, as far as it was read: TGCAGTGCTTTTGAGGGGATGAACACTGAA. Protein: CSAFEGMNTE. The whole CDR3 sequence reads CSAFEGMNTEAFF.

A remark on this clone: The read ends 3 residues before the CDR3 terminus; that terminus is restored from the germline J gene. The rearrangement joins TRBV19 to TRBJ2-5, with D unclear. The CDR3 totals 13 residues. V was cut by 3 bases and J by 3 bases, with 8 bases left in between. Per germline, CDR1 LNHDA and CDR2 SQIVND (reference sequence). The covered CDR3 bases are TGTGCCAGTAGTATTGATGTAGAAGAGACC. This gives the protein CASSIDVEET. The full CDR3 is CASSIDVEETQYF.

A note on this clone: The observed sequence ends 3 residues before the CDR3 terminus, with the missing tail filled in from the germline J gene. This sequence joins TRBV19 and TRBJ2-7; D gene unclear. Germline V gene lookup returns CDR1 LNHDA and CDR2 SQIVND (reference sequence). The CDR3 contains 13 residues. The V gene lost 3 bases and the J gene lost 2 bases, with 8 bases spanning the gap. The DNA read from the CDR3 is TGTGCCAGTAGTATTGCCAGTGCCTACGAG. Translated, it gives CASSIASAYE. The full CDR3 protein is CASSIASAYEQYF.

The DNA read from the CDR3 is TGTGCCATCAACGGGGGACAGGGGGTCGGGGATGAG. Translated: CAINGGQGVGDE. The whole CDR3 sequence reads CAINGGQGVGDEQFF. V usage is TRBV10-3 and J usage is TRBJ2-1; 11 bases map to TRBD1. The read falls 3 residues short of the CDR3 end, and the missing part is taken from the germline J gene. The germline gives CDR1 ENHRY, CDR2 SYGVKD. The CDR3 contains 15 residues. V was pared by 7 bases and J by 8 bases, with 10 bases of the junction left unmatched.

A note on this clone: The read halts 3 residues ahead of the CDR3 end, with the missing end drawn from the germline J gene. The genes are TRBV11-3 and TRBJ2-2; maybe TRBD2 (6 bases). CDR3 length: 14 amino acids. Between the trimmed V and J ends, which lost 5 bases and 5 bases, there was a span of 12 bases. Germline loops: CDR1 SGHNT, CDR2 YENEEA. The DNA read from the CDR3 is TGTGCCAGCAGCCTCTGGGGGGAAACCGGGGAG. This sequence encodes CASSLWGETGE. The entire CDR3 protein reads CASSLWGETGELFF.

On this clone itself: With the read ending 3 residues before the CDR3 end, the germline J gene is used to fill in that end. The chain couples TRBV23-1 to TRBJ2-7; D perhaps matches TRBD1 (6 bases). TRBV23-1 is treated as an ORF (open reading frame) with a function not yet certain. CDR3 size: 15 residues. The V gene lost 1 base and the J gene lost 6 bases, with 16 bases spanning the gap. Here the CDR3 reads CASSQLGTISREQYF. Partial CDR3 DNA: TGCGCCAGCAGTCAATTGGGGACAATCTCCCGCGAG.

A remark on this clone: The DNA ends 3 residues before the CDR3 does, and the rest of the CDR3 is filled in from the germline J gene. This chain uses TRBV7-8 with TRBJ2-7; TRBD2 matches at 7 bases. CDR1 and CDR2 (germline): SGHVS, FQNEAQ. This CDR3 region has 14 residues. Trimming took 10 bases from V and 5 from J; bases not matched to a gene: 14. This CDR3 reads CATSPGDYENEQYF. Partial CDR3 DNA: TGTGCCACGAGCCCCGGGGACTACGAGAACGAG. Complete variable domain (other parts from reference TRBV7-8 and TRBJ2-7): GAGVSQSPRYKVAKRGQDVALRCDPISGHVSLFWYQQALGQGPEFLTYFQNEAQLDKSGLPSDRFFAERPEGSVSTLKIQRTQQEDSAVYLCATSPGDYENEQYFGPGTRLTVT.

About this clone itself: The read ends 3 residues early relative to the CDR3; the germline J gene fills the gap. J is TRBJ2-7 and V is TRBV29-1, with TRBD2 matching over 8 bases. The germline CDR1 and CDR2 sequences are SQVTM and ANQGSEA. Losses at the gene ends were 4 bases for V and 1 base for J; bases not matched to a gene: 6. CDR3 length: 14 amino acids. Incomplete CDR3 DNA: TGCAGCGTTGTAGGGAGCGGGAGTTCCTACGAG. It encodes CSVVGSGSSYE. The entire CDR3 reads CSVVGSGSSYEQYF.

In the case of this clone: Read data end 3 residues before the CDR3 end; the end is taken from the germline J gene. The rearrangement links TRBV19 to TRBJ2-5; TRBD2 aligns across 10 bases. Germline CDR1 and CDR2: LNHDA and SQIVND (reference sequence). V lost 4 bases and J lost 0; bases outside the gene matches: 2. The CDR3 extends over 15 amino acids. The CDR3 loop reads CASSKREGYQETQYF. CDR3 bases read: TGTGCCAGTAGTAAGCGGGAGGGCTACCAAGAGACC.

Concerning this clone: Read data end 3 residues before the CDR3 end; the end is taken from the germline J gene. V gene TRBV2 combines with J gene TRBJ2-5, with D possibly being TRBD2 (8 bases). The CDR3 is 14 residues long. Per germline, CDR1 SNHLY and CDR2 FYNNEI. V lost 4 bases and J 5 bases, leaving 14 bases between the germline ends. The CDR3 spells CASSVPGGGETQYF. Partial CDR3 DNA: TGTGCCAGCAGTGTTCCGGGAGGGGGCGAGACC.

Concerning this clone: The read ends 3 residues early relative to the CDR3; the germline J gene fills the gap. The chain recombines TRBV20-1 with TRBJ2-7; 7 bases are a match to TRBD1. With 4 bases clipped from V and 2 bases from J, the junction kept 8 bases outside the gene matches. The CDR3 contains 14 residues. Germline V gives CDR1 DFQATT, CDR2 SNEGSKA (reference sequence). CDR3 amino acids: CSANRQGQAYEQYF. The CDR3 bases that were read are TGCAGTGCTAACCGACAGGGCCAAGCCTACGAG.

As to this clone: The read ends 3 residues shy of where the CDR3 ends; the end is completed using the germline J gene. The chain joins TRBV18 to TRBJ2-7; TRBD2 matches 10 bases. Per the germline V gene, CDR1 is KGHSH and CDR2 is LQKENI. The CDR3 totals 15 residues. Trimming removed 6 bases from V and 4 bases from J; junction bases left unmatched: 9. CDR3 sequence reads: CASSQEREGQYEQYF. The DNA read from the CDR3 is TGTGCCAGCTCTCAGGAGCGGGAGGGCCAGTACGAG.

With respect to this clone: Read data end 3 residues before the CDR3 end; the end is taken from the germline J gene. J is TRBJ2-7 and V is TRBV19; tentatively, D is TRBD1 (6 bases). The germline CDR1 and CDR2 sequences are LNHDA and SQIVND (reference sequence). V was cut by 3 bases and J by 2 bases, with 14 bases left in between. The CDR3 length is 15 residues. CDR3 protein: CASSMFQGTTYEQYF. CDR3 bases read: TGTGCCAGTAGTATGTTTCAGGGGACCACCTACGAG.

In the case of this clone: The CDR3 end is not reached by the read, which stops 3 residues before it; the germline J gene fills it in. This sequence joins TRBV2 and TRBJ2-5; the D gene could be TRBD1 or TRBD2 (5 bases each). The CDR3 covers 16 residues. Trimming stripped 8 bases from V and 2 bases from J, with 21 bases between. CDR1 is SNHLY, CDR2 FYNNEI, per germline. CDR3 in amino acids: CASGRGIGSGQETQYF. The sequenced CDR3 bases are TGTGCCAGCGGAAGGGGCATAGGGTCGGGACAAGAGACC.